This TCR beta chain was profiled in a study of blood T cell repertoires in COVID-19. Across the whole study: Researchers got acute and convalescent COVID-19 samples from the United States, Italy and Spain. The analysed material was cDNA or gDNA that came from T cells, B-cell-depleted T cells, or PBMCs.

Germline CDR1 LGHDT, CDR2 YNNKEL (reference sequence). Trimming took 0 bases from V and 8 from J; bases not matched to a gene: 2. The CDR3 has 13 amino acids. Methods used by the authors: Reference gene primer amplification gave nucleated cell count estimates. Data came from immunoSEQ multiplex PCR; TCRdb stores just in-frame clones and leaves some out. D and trimming come from the DNA, and the V and J calls and clone size come from that table. Of fewer than 150,000 clones detected, roughly 80% appear once; the ten largest clones hold 3.5% to 5%. The V gene is TRBV3-1 (or the pseudogene TRBV3-2), the J gene TRBJ1-2; 8 nucleotides line up with TRBD1. The specimen sequenced was peripheral blood. This clonotype was obtained from an elderly woman with acute or convalescent COVID-19. The CDR3 sequence is CASSQDAGGGYTF. CDR3 nucleotide sequence: TGTGCCAGCAGCCAAGACGCAGGGGGCGGCTACACCTTC.